The rows below give T cell receptor beta chains drawn from one sample of a study of shared clonotypes between healthy human individuals. Produced via immunoSEQ multiplex PCR; TCRdb's table is partial and in-frame only. The sample comprises about 530,000 clones, 75% to 80% of which are singletons, and around 12% rests with the top ten. What was sequenced was PBMCs. These receptors came from a woman in her forties in good health. Some clones in this sample may be carry-over from other donors' samples. Each CDR3 is given with its conserved first and last residue. D genes are given only for firm matches. Size tells how often a clone was seen (once, few, many) or the class of an expanded clone, and some rows leave it out.

clone_size	d_call	j_call	v_call	cdr3_length	cdr3_aa	cdr3_nt
once	TRBD2	TRBJ2-1	TRBV6-5	13	CASFRASGRQQFF	TGTGCCAGCTTTCGGGCTAGCGGGAGGCAGCAGTTCTTC
-	-	TRBJ1-3	TRBV5-5	16	CASSRQTSSSGNTIYF	TGTGCCAGCAGCAGGCAGACATCGAGCTCTGGAAACACCATATATTTT
-	TRBD2	TRBJ2-2	TRBV7-3	15	CASSWTGGDTGELFF	TGTGCCAGCAGCTGGACCGGGGGGGACACCGGGGAGCTGTTTTTT
-	-	TRBJ2-7	TRBV28	16	CASSSAPGDVDYEQYF	TGTGCCAGCAGTTCAGCTCCCGGGGACGTAGACTACGAGCAGTACTTC
-	-	TRBJ1-1	TRBV7-9	13	CASSLNRRTEAFF	TGTGCCAGCAGCTTAAACAGACGCACTGAAGCTTTCTTT
-	-	TRBJ2-2	TRBV27	14	CASSFRTNTGELFF	TGTGCCAGCAGTTTTCGGACAAATACCGGGGAGCTGTTTTTT
-	-	TRBJ1-3	TRBV5-4	15	CASSLGREFGNTIYF	TGTGCCAGCAGCTTGGGCAGGGAGTTCGGAAACACCATATATTTT
few	-	TRBJ2-1	TRBV2	13	CASSDSRSGEQFF	TGTGCCAGCAGTGATTCACGTTCCGGGGAGCAGTTCTTC
-	-	TRBJ1-1	TRBV5-1	11	CASRGSAEAFF	TGCGCCAGTAGGGGGTCCGCTGAAGCTTTCTTT
-	-	TRBJ2-7	TRBV7-6	12	CASSTRSREQYF	TGTGCCAGCAGCACGCGGTCACGCGAGCAGTACTTC
once	-	TRBJ2-7	TRBV28	14	CASSLSFGGYEQYF	TGTGCCAGCAGTTTATCTTTCGGCGGATACGAGCAGTACTTC
-	TRBD2	TRBJ2-5	TRBV7-9	17	CASSLGRLAGTKETQYF	TGTGCCAGCAGCTTAGGGCGACTAGCGGGAACAAAAGAGACCCAGTACTTC
few	TRBD2	TRBJ2-2	TRBV18	17	CASSPPEAGVSSGELFF	TGTGCCAGCTCACCCCCGGAAGCGGGAGTCTCGTCCGGGGAGCTGTTTTTT
-	-	TRBJ2-1	TRBV7-6	15	CASSHIAVKNNEQFF	TGTGCCAGCAGTCACATAGCGGTAAAAAACAATGAGCAGTTCTTC
few	-	TRBJ1-2	TRBV11-2	15	CASSLDHGEPGGYTF	TGTGCCAGCAGCTTAGACCACGGAGAGCCCGGAGGCTACACCTTC